Below, one T cell receptor beta chain is given with its context. The data originate from a study of read filtering for tumor transcriptome and immune sequencing. Across the study: Mean patient age was approximately 71 years, range about 47 to 90; around 16 male, over twelve female. TCR-mapped reads were about 3.5 to 11 million with IR-seq versus roughly 80 to 1,300 with RNA-seq.

Sampling of bone marrow took place during active disease in every patient. From approximately 430 ng of RNA, a library with molecular barcoded alpha/delta and beta/gamma adaptors was made. TCRdb reprocessed the reads with MiXCR, giving one entry per CDR3 protein. Of about 5,500 distinct CDR3 sequences in the sample, 20% were seen once. The specimen sequenced was a population of CD138-negative cells sorted from bone marrow. The TCR comes from a donor at least 40 years old with multiple myeloma.

The DNA for the CDR3 is TGTGCCAGCAGCCAGCCCACCTCGACAGGGAGGGCAGATACGCAGTATTTT. Amino acids: CASSQPTSTGRADTQYF. The chain employs TRBV3-1 and TRBJ2-3; D may be TRBD1 or TRBD2 (7 bases each). The CDR3 extends over 17 amino acids. V lost 3 bases, J lost 4 bases, and 20 bases lay in between. Germline lookup yields CDR1 LGHDT and CDR2 YNNKEL (reference sequence).